Each of the 8 T cell receptor beta chains below was sequenced from the same sample in a study of blood T cell repertoires in COVID-19. The repertoire was sequenced with immunoSEQ multiplex PCR; TCRdb's copy has only in-frame clones and lacks some. The sample lists about 300,000 clones, 86% occurring once. Sequencing was performed on PBMCs or T cells enriched from blood (not recorded which). The receptors stem from a woman aged 18-30 years who had recovered from COVID-19.

The CDR3 DNA sequence: TGCGCCAGCAGCCAAGATGAGGGGACAGGGGGTAGATCGAACACCGGGGAGCTGTTTTTT. It specifies CASSQDEGTGGRSNTGELFF. The chain recombines TRBV4-3 with TRBJ2-2, with 11 bases fitting TRBD1. The CDR3 contains 20 residues. The J segment lost 0 bases and the V segment lost 0 bases, leaving 9 bases of the junction unmatched. Germline lookup yields CDR1 LGHNA and CDR2 YSLEER.

The chain combines TRBV5-1 with TRBJ1-3; the D gene is possibly TRBD1 (6 bases). The V gene's germline CDR1 is SGHRS and CDR2 YFSETQ. V was pared by 2 bases and J by 2 bases, with 8 bases between. This CDR3 is 14 amino acids long. CDR3 in DNA: TGCGCCAGCAGCTTCACAGGGACTGGAAACACCATATATTTT. Protein product: CASSFTGTGNTIYF.

The V call is TRBV5-1, the J call TRBJ2-4, with 13 positions matching TRBD2. Losses at the gene ends were 4 bases for V and 2 bases for J; bases not matched to a gene: 12. This CDR3 has 19 residues. Germline CDR1 and CDR2: SGHRS and YFSETQ. The CDR3, as DNA: TGCGCCAGCAGCACACAGACTAGCGGGAGGATCAGGACCAAAAACATTCAGTACTTC. Its translation: CASSTQTSGRIRTKNIQYF. The full variable domain, in which reference TRBV5-1 and TRBJ2-4 provide the parts outside the CDR3, is KAGVTQTPRYLIKTRGQQVTLSCSPISGHRSVSWYQQTPGQGLQFLFEYFSETQRNKGNFPGRFSGRQFSNSRSEMNVSTLELGDSALYLCASSTQTSGRIRTKNIQYFGAGTRLSVL.

The chain combines TRBV27 with TRBJ2-7; D is ambiguous. The CDR3 has 14 amino acids. V dropped 6 bases and J dropped 5 bases, with 17 bases sitting between them. Germline V lookup: CDR1 MNHEY, CDR2 SMNVEV (reference sequence). The CDR3, as DNA: TGTGCCAGCAGGCCATCTGGCGGTTCTGACGAGCAGTACTTC. It is translated as CASRPSGGSDEQYF.

The chain has TRBV7-2 and TRBJ1-1; perhaps TRBD1 as D (6 bases). Germline V gives CDR1 SGHTA, CDR2 FQGNSA. The length of the CDR3 is 15 residues. V lost 2 bases to trimming and J lost 3 bases, with 13 bases between them. The CDR3 loop is CASSLKSGGHTEAFF. CDR3 DNA sequence: TGTGCCAGCAGCTTAAAAAGCGGGGGGCACACTGAAGCTTTCTTT.

The chain links TRBV7-2 to TRBJ2-3; TRBD2 matches at 13 bases. The V gene end was trimmed by 5 bases and the J gene end by 3 bases; junction bases not matched to a gene: 5. The germline CDR1 and CDR2 sequences are SGHTA and FQGNSA. This CDR3 spans 16 amino acids. CDR3 sequence: CASSQRLAGGTDTQYF. CDR3 sequence (DNA): TGTGCCAGCAGCCAGAGACTAGCGGGAGGAACAGATACGCAGTATTTT.

V gene TRBV9 combines with J gene TRBJ2-7, with 13 bases fitting TRBD2. Germline lookup yields CDR1 SGDLS and CDR2 YYNGEE. V shed 5 bases and J 2 bases; nucleotides not matched to a gene: 1. The CDR3 spans 14 residues. The CDR3 spells CASSTSGRAYEQYF. Written as DNA, the CDR3 is TGTGCCAGCAGTACTAGCGGGAGGGCCTACGAGCAGTACTTC.

V and J are TRBV10-3 and TRBJ1-5; a weak D match, TRBD1 (6 bases). Trimming pared 2 bases from V and 2 bases from J, leaving 19 bases between. This CDR3 is built from 18 residues. Germline lookup yields CDR1 ENHRY and CDR2 SYGVKD. CDR3 protein: CAISEGQGSLRGNQPQHF. CDR3 DNA sequence: TGTGCCATCAGTGAGGGCCAGGGGAGCCTCAGGGGCAATCAGCCCCAGCATTTT.